One and the same sample provided the 31 T cell receptor beta chains below, sequenced in a study of identical twins (dated by TCRdb to 2016 to 2017). Libraries came from 5' RACE. For sequencing, an Illumina HiSeq 2000 was employed. In TCRdb, the public reads were trimmed at Q25 with fastp and aligned with MiXCR, with productive beta chains retained. Every CDR3 protein is listed once, alongside the most common genes and DNA of its rows. This sample holds 1.5 million to 2 million distinct CDR3 sequences; around a third were observed only once. The ten top clones hold about 0.27% of the sample. Sequencing was done on a sample of cord blood. Receptors were obtained from a newborn girl in good health.

This clonotype was counted only a few times. This chain joins TRBV2 and TRBJ2-1; 9 nucleotides line up with TRBD2. V was pared by 2 bases and J by 8 bases, with 10 bases of the junction left unmatched. This CDR3 spans 16 amino acids. The germline V gene has CDR1 SNHLY and CDR2 FYNNEI. The CDR3 region is CASSEFYSGSSDEQFF. The DNA of the CDR3 is TGTGCCAGCAGTGAATTCTATAGCGGGAGTAGTGATGAGCAGTTCTTC. Supplemented by reference TRBV2 and TRBJ2-1, the full variable domain reads EPEVTQTPSHQVTQMGQEVILRCVPISNHLYFYWYRQILGQKVEFLVSFYNNEISEKSEIFDDQFSVERPDGSNFTLKIRSTKLEDSAMYFCASSEFYSGSSDEQFFGPGTRLTVL.

The chain recombines TRBV2 with TRBJ2-5; D possibly corresponds to TRBD2 (6 bases). Trimming stripped 6 bases from V and 4 bases from J, with 15 bases between. CDR1 and CDR2 (germline): SNHLY, FYNNEI. CDR3 length: 14 residues. In DNA, the CDR3 is TGTGCCAGCAGCGGACTAAGGAGTCTAGAGACCCAGTACTTC. The encoded protein is CASSGLRSLETQYF.

This clonotype was counted between two and nine times. V gene TRBV18 combines with J gene TRBJ2-7; D is uncertain. V was clipped by 5 bases and J by 0 bases, with 11 bases between them. Looked up from germline, CDR1 is KGHSH and CDR2 is LQKENI. The CDR3 is 14 residues long. The CDR3 bases are TGTGCCAGCTCATCTCTTCCCCCCTCCTACGAGCAGTACTTC. Protein sequence: CASSSLPPSYEQYF.

The rearrangement joins TRBV20-1 to TRBJ1-5, with D tentatively TRBD1 (6 bases). Per germline, CDR1 DFQATT and CDR2 SNEGSKA (reference sequence). Trimming removed 3 bases at V and 3 bases at J, with 18 bases between. The CDR3 runs 16 residues. The CDR3 coding sequence is TGCAGTGCTAGCGTCGGCGGGAGGGGGGCCAATCAGCCCCAGCATTTT. Its translation: CSASVGGRGANQPQHF.

This clonotype was observed a few times. The chain has TRBV10-3 and TRBJ2-1; 7 bases match TRBD2. CDR1 ENHRY and CDR2 SYGVKD come from the germline V gene. The CDR3 runs to 17 residues. The trim removed 4 bases at V and 3 bases at J, leaving 12 bases unmatched. The CDR3 region is CAISVGSGRSNYNEQFF. For the CDR3, the DNA is TGTGCCATCAGTGTCGGTAGCGGGCGGTCTAACTACAATGAGCAGTTCTTC.

This clonotype appeared a few times. The chain combines TRBV7-9 with TRBJ2-1, with TRBD2 as a possible D gene (5 bases). Per germline, CDR1 SEHNR and CDR2 FQNEAQ (reference sequence). The V end lost 1 base, the J end lost 4 bases, and 11 bases lay between the germline ends. The CDR3 consists of 15 residues. The CDR3 DNA follows: TGTGCCAGCAGCTTAGTTAGCGTCAGGTACAATGAGCAGTTCTTC. Residues: CASSLVSVRYNEQFF.

Turning to this clonotype: Its ends do not fully match the called genes, so a read error is possible. This sequence joins TRBV7-2 and TRBJ2-3; 10 bases align to TRBD2. CDR1 is SGHTA, CDR2 FQGNSA, per germline. The CDR3 covers 16 residues. CDR3 in amino acids: CVSSLVGLARLDTQYF. The CDR3 DNA reads TGTGTCAGCAGCTTAGTGGGACTAGCGCGATTGGATACGCAGTATTTT.

This clonotype was seen a few times. V is TRBV2 and J is TRBJ1-4; D remains unclear. CDR1 SNHLY and CDR2 FYNNEI come from the germline V gene. The CDR3 loop spans 17 amino acids. V dropped 2 bases and J dropped 3 bases, with 16 bases sitting between them. The CDR3: CASSELPWFAANEKLFF. CDR3 sequence (DNA): TGTGCCAGCAGTGAATTACCATGGTTTGCGGCTAATGAAAAACTGTTTTTT.

This clonotype was detected a few times. V usage is TRBV27 and J usage is TRBJ2-3; 13 positions agree with TRBD2. Germline V gives CDR1 MNHEY, CDR2 SMNVEV (reference sequence). CDR3 length: 17 amino acids. V shed 2 bases, J shed 2 bases, and the junction held 4 bases outside the gene matches. CDR3 nucleotides: TGTGCCAGCAGTTTACGGACTAGCGGGGGCGCCACAGATACGCAGTATTTT. Translated: CASSLRTSGGATDTQYF.

The V call is TRBV20-1, the J call TRBJ2-7, with TRBD2 identical over 11 bases. Germline V CDR1 and CDR2: DFQATT, SNEGSKA (reference sequence). Germline trimming cut 0 bases from V and 5 bases from J; bases unmatched to any gene: 9. The CDR3 spans 16 residues. The chain's CDR3 is CSARDTSGSWGHEQYF. CDR3 coding DNA: TGCAGTGCTAGAGATACTAGCGGGAGTTGGGGCCACGAGCAGTACTTC.

The rearrangement links TRBV2 to TRBJ2-7, with unresolved D. The CDR3 sequence is 14 residues long. The germline V and J ends were trimmed by 2 bases and 6 bases, with 14 bases remaining between them. The germline V gene encodes CDR1 SNHLY and CDR2 FYNNEI. The CDR3 protein is CASSEPIRSCEQYF. CDR3 DNA sequence: TGTGCCAGCAGTGAACCTATAAGAAGCTGCGAGCAGTACTTC.

This clonotype was observed a single time. One end of the junction is discordant with germline, which a read error may explain. Here the CDR3 DNA reads TGTGCCAGCAGCCAAGCGTGGGGGAATCAGCCCCGGCATTTT. This encodes CASSQAWGNQPRHF. This chain joins TRBV3-1 and TRBJ1-5; maybe TRBD1 (5 bases). The CDR3 loop spans 14 amino acids. CDR1 is LGHDT and CDR2 is YNNKEL in the germline V gene (reference sequence).

The chain recombines TRBV2 with TRBJ2-7; 8 bases are shared with TRBD2. There are 14 residues in the CDR3. CDR1 is SNHLY and CDR2 is FYNNEI in the germline V gene. Losses at the gene ends were 6 bases for V and 2 bases for J; bases not matched to a gene: 6. CDR3 bases: TGTGCCAGCAGGCCGGGACTAGTGGCCTACGAGCAGTACTTC. Amino acid sequence: CASRPGLVAYEQYF.

The chain has TRBV5-6 and TRBJ2-5; D uncertain. TRBJ2-1 explains the end of the DNA better; the J call may be wrong. The CDR3 is 14 residues long. The germline V gene has CDR1 SGHDT and CDR2 YYEEEE. The CDR3 spells CASSPRADQETQFF. As DNA, the CDR3 is TGTGCCAGCAGCCCTCGGGCAGACCAAGAGACCCAGTTCTTC.

The chain has TRBV5-1 and TRBJ2-1, with 10 positions matching TRBD1. The CDR3 runs 17 residues. Germline CDR1 is SGHRS and CDR2 is YFSETQ. J gave up 2 bases and V 4 bases, and 9 bases lay outside the gene matches. This chain's CDR3 is CASSRGPDRGPYNEQFF. The CDR3 DNA is TGCGCCAGCAGCCGGGGGCCTGACAGGGGGCCCTACAATGAGCAGTTCTTC.

The chain joins TRBV29-1 to TRBJ1-5, with D maybe TRBD1 (5 bases). Germline CDR1 reads SQVTM; CDR2 reads ANQGSEA. The CDR3 sequence is 13 residues long. V was clipped by 3 bases and J by 6 bases, with 12 bases between them. The CDR3 coding sequence is TGCAGCGTTGATGGGGGATATGGTCAGCCCCAGCATTTT. Protein product: CSVDGGYGQPQHF.

This clonotype was observed a few times. V gene TRBV4-1 combines with J gene TRBJ2-7; possibly TRBD2 for D (6 bases). Per germline, CDR1 MGHRA and CDR2 YSYEKL. The ends were cut back, 1 base at V and 3 bases at J, with 10 bases in the middle. This CDR3 is 14 amino acids long. For the CDR3, the DNA is TGCGCCAGCAGCCAAGTGGCGGGGATCTACGAGCAGTACTTC. It translates to CASSQVAGIYEQYF.

A single count supports this clonotype. One end of the junction does not line up with germline, which may come from a read error. The genes are TRBV10-3 and TRBJ2-1, with 9 nucleotides matching TRBD1. The CDR3 has 15 residues. Germline V gives CDR1 ENHRY, CDR2 SYGVKD. CDR3 nucleotides: TGTGCCATCAGTGAGTCAGGGACAGGGAACAAGGAGCAGTTCTTC. Translated: CAISESGTGNKEQFF.

The V call is TRBV7-6, the J call TRBJ2-1; 8 nucleotides agree with TRBD1. The J call could be wrong; TRBJ2-7 is a better fit for the DNA end. Germline V gene sequence: CDR1 SGHVS, CDR2 FNYEAQ. CDR3 size: 17 residues. The CDR3 region has the DNA TGTGCCAGCAGCTTACTTCGGGACAGGAACTCCTACAATGAGCAGTACTTC. This sequence encodes CASSLLRDRNSYNEQYF.

In this sample, this clonotype turned up a few times. This sequence joins TRBV20-1 and TRBJ1-5; D not certain. This CDR3 region has 16 residues. Looked up from germline, CDR1 is DFQATT and CDR2 is SNEGSKA (reference sequence). V shed 1 base and J shed 0 bases, with 13 bases lying between them. In DNA, the CDR3 is TGCAGTGCTAGAGGGGTCAGCTACTATAGCAATCAGCCCCAGCATTTT. Translated, it gives CSARGVSYYSNQPQHF.

This clonotype has more than one count but fewer than ten. This chain links TRBV5-1 with TRBJ2-7; 9 bases map to TRBD1. The CDR3 covers 14 residues. CDR1 is SGHRS, CDR2 YFSETQ, per germline. V shed 0 bases and J 5 bases; nucleotides not matched to a gene: 3. The DNA for the CDR3 is TGCGCCAGCAGCTTGGACAGGGGGCGCGACGAGCAGTACTTC. This codes for CASSLDRGRDEQYF. Filled out from reference TRBV5-1 and TRBJ2-7, the complete variable domain reads KAGVTQTPRYLIKTRGQQVTLSCSPISGHRSVSWYQQTPGQGLQFLFEYFSETQRNKGNFPGRFSGRQFSNSRSEMNVSTLELGDSALYLCASSLDRGRDEQYFGPGTRLTVT.

The chain recombines TRBV28 with TRBJ2-1, with D perhaps matching TRBD1 (6 bases). CDR3 length: 15 residues. Per the germline V gene, CDR1 is MDHEN and CDR2 is SYDVKM. The ends were cut back, 5 bases at V and 9 bases at J, with 20 bases in the middle. Written as DNA, the CDR3 is TGTGCCAGCAGTGACAGGCCCTCTTTATGCAGTGAGCAGTTCTTC. This sequence encodes CASSDRPSLCSEQFF.

V is TRBV7-2 and J is TRBJ2-1; no clear D. The germline gives CDR1 SGHTA, CDR2 FQGNSA. This CDR3 spans 14 amino acids. The V gene lost 3 bases and the J gene lost 5 bases, with 11 bases spanning the gap. The CDR3 DNA reads TGTGCCAGCAGCTTTTGGCAGACCCACAATGAGCAGTTCTTC. Translating it yields CASSFWQTHNEQFF. The whole variable domain, remainder taken from reference TRBV7-2 and TRBJ2-1, is GAGVSQSPSNKVTEKGKDVELRCDPISGHTALYWYRQSLGQGLEFLIYFQGNSAPDKSGLPSDRFSAERTGGSVSTLTIQRTQQEDSAVYLCASSFWQTHNEQFFGPGTRLTVL.

The chain couples TRBV7-9 to TRBJ2-6; unclear D gene. Germline CDR1 is SEHNR and CDR2 is FQNEAQ (reference sequence). The V and J ends lost 1 base and 0 bases respectively, with 10 bases between them. The CDR3 covers 17 residues. The CDR3 spells CASSLVWTRSGANVLTF. In DNA, the CDR3 is TGTGCCAGCAGCTTAGTTTGGACCCGCTCTGGGGCCAACGTCCTGACTTTC.

This clonotype was detected a few times. The gene calls are TRBV10-3 and TRBJ2-1; the D call may be TRBD1 or TRBD2 (5 bases each). This CDR3 comprises 13 residues. Germline V gene lookup returns CDR1 ENHRY and CDR2 SYGVKD. V shed 4 bases and J shed 7 bases, with 11 bases lying between them. In DNA form, the CDR3 reads TGTGCCATCAGTGGGGGACGTGGGAATGAGCAGTTCTTC. It specifies CAISGGRGNEQFF.

The J gene is TRBJ1-1, the V gene TRBV6-6; TRBD1 aligns across 7 bases. V trimming: 8 bases; J trimming: 0 bases; junction bases outside the gene matches: 6. This CDR3 spans 14 amino acids. The germline V gene has CDR1 MNHNY and CDR2 SVGAGI (reference sequence). CDR3 bases: TGTGCCAGCGACCTGGACAGGTTGAACACTGAAGCTTTCTTT. As protein: CASDLDRLNTEAFF.

At least ten counts were recorded for this clonotype. The chain joins TRBV10-3 to TRBJ2-7; 10 bases match TRBD2. Germline V lookup: CDR1 ENHRY, CDR2 SYGVKD. The CDR3 totals 14 residues. The J segment lost 0 bases and the V segment lost 4 bases, leaving 0 bases of the junction unmatched. CDR3 nucleotides: TGTGCCATCAGTGGACTAGCGGGCTCCTACGAGCAGTACTTC. Translated, it gives CAISGLAGSYEQYF.

There are a few counts of this clonotype. The chain couples TRBV10-3 to TRBJ2-1; TRBD1 matches 9 bases. Trimming removed 2 bases from V and 8 bases from J; junction bases left unmatched: 10. Germline CDR1 reads ENHRY; CDR2 reads SYGVKD. The length of the CDR3 is 16 residues. CDR3: CAISEPNRGRQHEQFF. The CDR3 DNA is TGTGCCATCAGTGAGCCCAACAGGGGGCGTCAACATGAGCAGTTCTTC.

This chain links TRBV7-2 with TRBJ2-1; tentative D call: TRBD1 (6 bases). CDR3 length: 17 residues. The V and J ends lost 5 bases and 5 bases respectively, with 22 bases between them. Germline values: CDR1 SGHTA, CDR2 FQGNSA. CDR3 sequence: CASSRNRVVSLHNEQFF. The CDR3, as DNA: TGTGCCAGCAGCAGAAACAGGGTCGTCTCTCTACACAATGAGCAGTTCTTC. Combining the CDR3 with reference TRBV7-2 and TRBJ2-1 gives the whole variable domain GAGVSQSPSNKVTEKGKDVELRCDPISGHTALYWYRQSLGQGLEFLIYFQGNSAPDKSGLPSDRFSAERTGGSVSTLTIQRTQQEDSAVYLCASSRNRVVSLHNEQFFGPGTRLTVL.

This clonotype was detected a few times. This chain uses TRBV7-9 with TRBJ2-1; D uncertain. Germline CDR1 reads SEHNR; CDR2 reads FQNEAQ (reference sequence). The CDR3 totals 13 residues. The V gene lost 2 bases and the J gene lost 8 bases, with 10 bases spanning the gap. CDR3 sequence: CASSLRLVYEQFF. DNA of the CDR3: TGTGCCAGCAGCTTACGCCTAGTCTATGAGCAGTTCTTC.

V usage is TRBV25-1 and J usage is TRBJ2-3; tentatively, D is TRBD2 (5 bases). The CDR3 has 16 residues. In germline, CDR1 is MGHDK, CDR2 SYGVNS. Trimming took off 6 bases at V and 2 bases at J, with 18 bases between the two ends. CDR3 in amino acids: CASRSYERTYTDTQYF. Here the CDR3 DNA reads TGTGCCAGCAGATCGTATGAGCGGACGTACACAGATACGCAGTATTTT.